This T cell receptor (beta chain) was sequenced in a study of cytomegalovirus exposure and HLA in healthy donors. A note on this clone: Its antigen remains unidentified.

J lost 7 bases, V lost 7 bases, and 4 bases had no gene match. The germline gives CDR1 MDHEN, CDR2 SYDVKM. The CDR3 spans 13 residues. Study-level results: The classifier reportedly diagnosed cytomegalovirus status with high sensitivity and specificity. About 150 TCR beta chains were listed as cytomegalovirus-associated.

The data were produced by immunoSEQ multiplex PCR, yet TCRdb's version contains in-frame clones alone and is incomplete. There are more than 55,000 clones in the sample; 95% to 96% occur only once, and approximately 0.94% lies in the top ten. The specimen sequenced was PBMCs. This receptor was obtained from a man aged 18 to 30 in good health and CMV-seronegative. This chain joins TRBV28 and TRBJ2-2; 9 bases are a match to TRBD1. The CDR3 nucleotides read TGTGCCAGCAACCGACAGGGGGTCGGGGAGCTGTTTTTT. Amino acid sequence: CASNRQGVGELFF. Supplemented by reference TRBV28 and TRBJ2-2, the full variable domain reads DVKVTQSSRYLVKRTGEKVFLECVQDMDHENMFWYRQDPGLGLRLIYFSYDVKMKEKGDIPEGYSVSREKKERFSLILESASTNQTSMYLCASNRQGVGELFFGEGSRLTVL.